This T cell receptor (beta chain) is drawn from a study of vaccination effects on CD4 cells after COVID-19. Sequencing was performed with immunoSEQ multiplex PCR; in TCRdb, only in-frame clones are kept and a portion is missing. The sample lists 55,000 to 70,000 clones, roughly 76% occurring once. Comments on this clone: The antigen is undetermined.

ViraFEST assay sequencing came after antigen-specific CD4+ T cells were expanded with viral peptide pools. Scientists isolated CD4+ T cells after a roughly 9-day culture period ended. BNT162b2 vaccine or mRNA-1273 vaccine was given to participants in two doses. After 1.8 million or so PBMC were placed in each well, they were cultured with about 10 IU/ml IL-2 and 10 ug/ml peptides. Half the medium was replaced with IL-2 medium on days 3 and 7. General observations from the study: Late in the post-vaccination period, infection-induced and vaccine-induced clones underwent marked clonal contraction. Few convalescent patients were studied, and early post-infection samples were lacking.

The CDR3 length is 14 residues. The V gene lost 9 bases and the J gene lost 0 bases, with 11 bases spanning the gap. CDR1 and CDR2 from the germline V gene are LNHDA and SQIVND (reference sequence). The sequence was collected from a human donor who received a COVID-19 vaccine. The sequencing here drew on CD4+ T cells from PBMCs cultured with HCoV-OC43 spike peptides, taken after COVID-19 vaccination. Subset denoted: HCoV-OC43 spike overlapping peptide pool stimulation. The chain employs TRBV19 and TRBJ2-2; D gene uncertain. The CDR3 DNA reads as TGTGCCAGCTCGACAAGAACGAACACCGGGGAGCTGTTTTTT. It specifies CASSTRTNTGELFF.